A single sample is the source of the 23 T cell receptor beta chains below, sequenced in a study of T-cell memory formation after mild COVID-19. A single record per CDR3 protein comes from TCRdb applying MiXCR to the 5' RACE reads. This sample has some 270,000 distinct CDR3 sequences, with approximately 15% found just once. Sequencing used PBMCs or a T cell subset sorted from them (not recorded which). The source is an adult woman who had mild COVID-19 (a few samples of this study predate the infection). Cell type and time point are not known.

This clonotype was seen a handful of times. The gene calls are TRBV12-3 or TRBV12-4 and TRBJ1-2; TRBD1 matches at 8 bases. CDR3 length: 14 residues. After removal of 6 bases from V and 7 bases from J, the junction contained 10 bases not matched to a gene. CDR3 sequence (DNA): TGTGCCAGCAGACCCGGGACAGACAGGGGTGGCTACACCTTC. It translates to CASRPGTDRGGYTF.

V gene TRBV5-1 combines with J gene TRBJ2-3; 8 nucleotides match TRBD1. This CDR3 is built from 15 residues. V shed 5 bases and J 0 bases; nucleotides not matched to a gene: 5. The germline gives CDR1 SGHRS, CDR2 YFSETQ. This CDR3 reads CASRTTGGSTDTQYF. The CDR3 DNA reads as TGCGCCAGCAGAACTACAGGGGGTAGCACAGATACGCAGTATTTT. Together with reference TRBV5-1 and TRBJ2-3, the CDR3 gives the full variable domain: KAGVTQTPRYLIKTRGQQVTLSCSPISGHRSVSWYQQTPGQGLQFLFEYFSETQRNKGNFPGRFSGRQFSNSRSEMNVSTLELGDSALYLCASRTTGGSTDTQYFGPGTRLTVL.

This clonotype was observed many times. This chain uses TRBV25-1 with TRBJ2-2, with TRBD2 matching 10 bases. Per the germline V gene, CDR1 is MGHDK and CDR2 is SYGVNS. This CDR3 is built from 16 residues. The J segment lost 5 bases and the V segment lost 7 bases, leaving 10 bases of the junction unmatched. As DNA, the CDR3 is TGTGCCAGCACCCCGGCAAGCGGGGGGGCGACCGGGGAGCTGTTTTTT. Amino acid sequence: CASTPASGGATGELFF.

This clonotype came up a few times. This chain joins TRBV5-1 and TRBJ1-1; D is unclear. Trimming removed 6 bases at V and 4 bases at J, with 13 bases between. The CDR3 runs 13 residues. Germline values: CDR1 SGHRS, CDR2 YFSETQ. The CDR3, as DNA: TGCGCCAGCAAAGAGTGGGGAGGCACTGAAGCTTTCTTT. Translated: CASKEWGGTEAFF.

This clonotype was seen just once. V is TRBV27 and J is TRBJ1-5; TRBD1 might be the D (5 bases). Germline CDR1 reads MNHEY; CDR2 reads SMNVEV (reference sequence). The CDR3 contains 17 residues. V lost 0 bases and J lost 0, with 12 bases in between. The CDR3 region has the DNA TGTGCCAGCAGTTTATCGGGGCCAGGGCCTAGCAATCAGCCCCAGCATTTT. Translated: CASSLSGPGPSNQPQHF.

The chain uses TRBV2 and TRBJ2-1, with TRBD1 identical over 7 bases. V lost 7 bases to trimming and J lost 4 bases; unmatched junction nucleotides: 7. This CDR3 is built from 14 residues. CDR1 is SNHLY, CDR2 FYNNEI, per germline. The CDR3 protein is CASNTGTEYNEQFF. In nucleotides, the CDR3 is TGTGCCAGCAATACCGGGACAGAGTACAATGAGCAGTTCTTC.

This clonotype was recorded a few times. This chain uses TRBV5-1 with TRBJ2-2; the D is unclear. This CDR3 region has 17 residues. Trimming removed 1 base from V and 0 bases from J, with 13 bases in between. Germline V lookup: CDR1 SGHRS, CDR2 YFSETQ. CDR3 protein: CASSLYPQTANTGELFF. The CDR3 nucleotides read TGCGCCAGCAGCTTGTACCCACAAACCGCGAACACCGGGGAGCTGTTTTTT.

This clonotype was detected only a few times. The chain employs TRBV29-1 and TRBJ1-5; maybe TRBD1 (5 bases). From germline, CDR1 is SQVTM and CDR2 ANQGSEA. V lost 4 bases, J lost 0 bases, and 7 bases lay in between. This CDR3 has 13 amino acids. CDR3 in amino acids: CSVVGDSNQPQHF. The CDR3 DNA sequence: TGCAGCGTTGTAGGGGATAGCAATCAGCCCCAGCATTTT.

V is TRBV11-3 and J is TRBJ2-2; D remains unclear. V lost 4 bases, J lost 3 bases, and 0 bases lay in between. Germline CDR1 SGHNT, CDR2 YENEEA. This CDR3 comprises 11 residues. The CDR3 DNA follows: TGTGCCAGCAGCTACACCGGGGAGCTGTTTTTT. This gives the protein CASSYTGELFF.

The genes are TRBV5-6 and TRBJ2-1; the D gene is possibly TRBD2 (5 bases). V dropped 2 bases and J dropped 0 bases, with 12 bases sitting between them. Germline CDR1 reads SGHDT; CDR2 reads YYEEEE. This CDR3 has 16 amino acids. The CDR3 nucleotides read TGTGCCAGCAGCTTTCTGGAGCGGCACTCCTACAATGAGCAGTTCTTC. Protein sequence: CASSFLERHSYNEQFF. Combining the CDR3 with reference TRBV5-6 and TRBJ2-1 gives the whole variable domain DAGVTQSPTHLIKTRGQQVTLRCSPKSGHDTVSWYQQALGQGPQFIFQYYEEEERQRGNFPDRFSGHQFPNYSSELNVNALLLGDSALYLCASSFLERHSYNEQFFGPGTRLTVL.

This clonotype has only a few counts. The rearrangement uses TRBV4-1 and TRBJ1-3; TRBD1 might be the D (5 bases). CDR1 and CDR2 from the germline V gene are MGHRA and YSYEKL. This CDR3 region has 15 residues. V lost 6 bases and J 0 bases, leaving 12 bases between the germline ends. The DNA for the CDR3 is TGCGCCAGCAGAGACAGATTTTCCTCTGGAAACACCATATATTTT. Its translation: CASRDRFSSGNTIYF.

The chain has TRBV24-1 and TRBJ2-3; 10 bases line up with TRBD2. J gave up 8 bases and V 4 bases, and 11 bases lay outside the gene matches. CDR3 size: 16 residues. The germline gives CDR1 KGHDR, CDR2 SFDVKD. CDR3 sequence reads: CATSDSRTSGPGTQYF. In DNA form, the CDR3 reads TGTGCCACCAGTGACTCCCGGACTAGCGGCCCCGGTACGCAGTATTTT.

This clonotype has more than one count but fewer than ten. The chain combines TRBV9 with TRBJ2-3; D is ambiguous. Germline loops: CDR1 SGDLS, CDR2 YYNGEE. The CDR3 loop spans 12 amino acids. The ends were cut back, 4 bases at V and 8 bases at J, with 11 bases in the middle. CDR3 amino acids: CASSTKGPTQYF. The CDR3 DNA sequence: TGTGCCAGCAGCACTAAAGGACCTACGCAGTATTTT.

This clonotype turned up a few times. The J gene is TRBJ2-1, the V gene TRBV12-3 or TRBV12-4, with 12 bases identical to TRBD2. This CDR3 has 17 amino acids. V dropped 1 base and J dropped 2; count of bases not matched to a gene: 3. Here the CDR3 DNA reads TGTGCCAGCAGTTTAGGACGACTAGCGGGGGCCTACAATGAGCAGTTCTTC. This sequence encodes CASSLGRLAGAYNEQFF.

At least ten counts were recorded for this clonotype. V is TRBV4-3 and J is TRBJ2-1; TRBD2 agrees at 10 bases. Per the germline V gene, CDR1 is LGHNA and CDR2 is YSLEER. The J segment lost 0 bases and the V segment lost 3 bases, leaving 17 bases of the junction unmatched. The CDR3 is 21 residues long. CDR3 residues: CASSHPPSGSAWRRSYNEQFF. The CDR3 DNA is TGCGCCAGCAGCCATCCCCCTAGCGGGAGTGCTTGGAGACGCTCCTACAATGAGCAGTTCTTC.

The sample holds a few counts of this clonotype. The chain joins TRBV29-1 to TRBJ1-2; D unclear. The CDR3 sequence is 10 residues long. The germline V gene encodes CDR1 SQVTM and CDR2 ANQGSEA. Trimming removed 6 bases at V and 8 bases at J, with 10 bases between. DNA of the CDR3: TGCAGCGTCAAAGAAGAAGGCTACACCTTC. It yields the protein CSVKEEGYTF.

V usage is TRBV7-2 and J usage is TRBJ2-2; 9 nucleotides agree with TRBD2. The ends lost 4 bases at V and 9 bases at J; junction bases unmatched: 6. Germline V gene lookup returns CDR1 SGHTA and CDR2 FQGNSA. This CDR3 region has 14 residues. CDR3 sequence reads: CASSSGLASRELFF. The CDR3 DNA reads TGTGCCAGCAGCTCGGGACTAGCCTCCCGGGAGCTGTTTTTT.

The chain carries TRBV12-3 or TRBV12-4 and TRBJ2-1; 7 positions agree with TRBD2. CDR3 length: 15 amino acids. V dropped 2 bases and J dropped 7; count of bases not matched to a gene: 8. CDR3 loop: CASSLSGTRGNEQFF. CDR3 coding DNA: TGTGCCAGCAGTTTAAGCGGGACCCGAGGAAATGAGCAGTTCTTC.

The chain combines TRBV2 with TRBJ2-7; 8 bases line up with TRBD2. Germline CDR1 SNHLY, CDR2 FYNNEI. This CDR3 is built from 16 residues. Trimming cost V 5 bases and J 1 base; bases outside gene matches: 10. CDR3 in amino acids: CASSPTASGSSYEQYF. The CDR3 DNA is TGTGCCAGCAGTCCCACCGCTAGCGGGTCTTCCTACGAGCAGTACTTC.

There are a few counts of this clonotype. The chain joins TRBV5-1 to TRBJ2-7; 7 bases align to TRBD1. Trimming took 1 base from V and 8 from J; bases not matched to a gene: 12. The CDR3 totals 15 residues. Germline V gives CDR1 SGHRS, CDR2 YFSETQ. The CDR3 coding sequence is TGCGCCAGCAGCTTGAAGGAGACCGGGACAGATAAGCAGTACTTC. This codes for CASSLKETGTDKQYF.

This clonotype was observed many times. The chain recombines TRBV11-2 with TRBJ1-1; 11 nucleotides agree with TRBD1. The CDR3 runs 16 residues. Germline CDR1 is SGHAT and CDR2 is FQNNGV. V shed 6 bases and J 1 base; nucleotides not matched to a gene: 7. The CDR3 protein is CASRNSGTGGNTEAFF. CDR3 coding DNA: TGTGCCAGCAGAAACTCCGGGACAGGGGGGAACACTGAAGCTTTCTTT.

The table lists this clonotype with a few counts. The chain is built from TRBV4-3 and TRBJ2-7, with 9 bases lining up with TRBD1. The CDR3 is 20 residues long. J lost 3 bases, V lost 0 bases, and 18 bases had no gene match. Germline-derived CDR1 and CDR2 are LGHNA and YSLEER. As DNA, the CDR3 is TGCGCCAGCAGCCAAGACTTAAGGGACAGGGCCTCAGGCTGGGGCTACGAGCAGTACTTC. This codes for CASSQDLRDRASGWGYEQYF.

The rearrangement links TRBV5-1 to TRBJ1-2; 12 positions agree with TRBD1. CDR1 and CDR2 from the germline V gene are SGHRS and YFSETQ. V gave up 3 bases and J gave up 4 bases; unmatched junction bases: 16. The CDR3 totals 19 residues. The CDR3 DNA sequence: TGCGCCAGCAGCTCCCCCCCCTCCGGGACAGGGGGCGGAACCTATGGCTACACCTTC. The encoded protein is CASSSPPSGTGGGTYGYTF.